Shown below are 30 T cell receptor beta chains from a single sample sequenced in a study of T cell responses to AZD1222 COVID-19 vaccine. The repertoire was sequenced with immunoSEQ multiplex PCR; TCRdb's copy has only in-frame clones and lacks some. The sample holds tens of thousands of clones; about 89% are singletons and the top ten take 6.3%. The sample here was peripheral blood, taken 28 days after the second dose of the MenACWY control vaccine. Receptor source: an adult who received the MenACWY meningococcal vaccine as a control.

This clone was counted only a few times. The chain uses TRBV9 and TRBJ1-1, with no clear D. Germline CDR1 and CDR2: SGDLS and YYNGEE. Deletions cut 0 bases from V and 5 bases from J, with 11 bases between. The CDR3 loop spans 14 amino acids. The CDR3 reads CASSVAYRSTEAFF. The CDR3 DNA reads as TGTGCCAGCAGCGTAGCTTATAGGAGTACTGAAGCTTTCTTT.

The chain combines TRBV7-8 with TRBJ2-7, with D possibly being TRBD1 or TRBD2 (5 bases each). Germline V gene lookup returns CDR1 SGHVS and CDR2 FQNEAQ. This CDR3 has 14 amino acids. V dropped 7 bases and J dropped 4 bases, with 17 bases sitting between them. DNA of the CDR3: TGTGCCAGCACGCACGGGACGCAGATGTACGAGCAGTACTTC. Protein product: CASTHGTQMYEQYF.

The rearrangement joins TRBV7-4 to TRBJ1-5; no definite D call. Germline V CDR1 and CDR2: SGHVT, SQSDAQ. The CDR3 sequence is 16 residues long. The V and J ends lost 0 bases and 5 bases respectively, with 14 bases between them. This chain's CDR3 is CASSLAGRSRDQPQHF. The CDR3 DNA reads TGTGCCAGCAGCTTAGCTGGCCGGTCGAGGGATCAGCCCCAGCATTTT.

The rearrangement links TRBV6-5 to TRBJ2-1, with D possibly being TRBD1 (6 bases). The V end lost 2 bases, the J end lost 7 bases, and 18 bases lay between the germline ends. The CDR3 extends over 16 amino acids. Germline loops: CDR1 MNHEY, CDR2 SVGAGI. The CDR3 DNA reads as TGTGCCAGCAGTTACGGCCCACAGGGAACTAGTAATGAGCAGTTCTTC. It codes for CASSYGPQGTSNEQFF.

The chain is built from TRBV21-1 and TRBJ2-7; no DNA check was done on the table's D call, TRBD2. TRBV21-1 is an annotated pseudogene. The CDR3 is 16 amino acids. CDR3 DNA: TGTGCCAGCAGCAACATCCTTAGCGGGAGAGGTAACGAGCAGTACTTC. The encoded protein is CASSNILSGRGNEQYF.

This chain connects TRBV6-1 to TRBJ2-5, with TRBD2 matching 10 bases. Germline CDR1 MNHNS, CDR2 SASEGT. This CDR3 region has 19 residues. J lost 3 bases, V lost 1 base, and 14 bases had no gene match. CDR3 nucleotide sequence: TGTGCCAGCAGTGAAGATTACAGGAGACTAGCGGGCCAAAAAGAGACCCAGTACTTC. It yields the protein CASSEDYRRLAGQKETQYF.

The V gene is TRBV10-3, the J gene TRBJ1-5, with TRBD1 as a possible D gene (5 bases). Germline V lookup: CDR1 ENHRY, CDR2 SYGVKD. Trimming pared 4 bases from V and 2 bases from J, leaving 12 bases between. The CDR3 extends over 15 amino acids. DNA for the CDR3: TGTGCCATCAGTGCCGTAGACAGAGGCAATCAGCCCCAGCATTTT. Residues: CAISAVDRGNQPQHF.

This chain uses TRBV3-1 (or the pseudogene TRBV3-2) with TRBJ2-5; 9 bases agree with TRBD2. CDR1 and CDR2 from the germline V gene are LGHDT and YNNKEL (reference sequence). This CDR3 has 14 residues. V lost 0 bases to trimming and J lost 8 bases; unmatched junction nucleotides: 4. The CDR3 protein is CASSQEGLAGTQYF. CDR3 bases: TGTGCCAGCAGCCAAGAAGGGCTAGCGGGAACCCAGTACTTC.

The chain carries TRBV5-1 and TRBJ2-7, with D perhaps TRBD1 or TRBD2 (6 bases each). Trimming removed 7 bases at V and 5 bases at J, with 13 bases between. The CDR3 contains 12 residues. CDR1 and CDR2 (germline): SGHRS, YFSETQ. This CDR3 is CASGQTSDEQYF. In DNA, the CDR3 is TGCGCCAGCGGACAGACTAGTGACGAGCAGTACTTC.

The chain carries TRBV27 and TRBJ2-7; weak D call: TRBD1 (5 bases). Trimming shortened V by 4 bases and J by 2 bases, and 30 bases separated the two germline ends. The CDR3 has 20 residues. Per germline, CDR1 MNHEY and CDR2 SMNVEV (reference sequence). In DNA form, the CDR3 reads TGTGCCAGCAGTTCCATAACCCCCCCCGATTGGGGCAGATCAACCTACGAGCAGTACTTC. Translation gives CASSSITPPDWGRSTYEQYF.

The rearrangement links TRBV27 to TRBJ1-2; 9 positions match TRBD1. Unmatched junction bases numbered 7, after V lost 6 bases and J lost 2 bases. CDR1 is MNHEY and CDR2 is SMNVEV in the germline V gene (reference sequence). CDR3 length: 15 residues. In nucleotides, the CDR3 is TGTGCCAGCAGGCGAACGGGACAGGGAAACTATGGCTACACCTTC. Protein sequence: CASRRTGQGNYGYTF.

This chain joins TRBV6-1 and TRBJ1-5; 9 positions agree with TRBD1. Losses at the gene ends were 1 base for V and 2 bases for J; bases not matched to a gene: 3. This CDR3 has 16 residues. The germline CDR1 and CDR2 sequences are MNHNS and SASEGT. Written as DNA, the CDR3 is TGTGCCAGCAGTGAAGTCGGGGACAGGGGCAATCAGCCCCAGCATTTT. This encodes CASSEVGDRGNQPQHF.

V and J are TRBV6-6 and TRBJ1-3; D gene unclear. The CDR3 runs 14 residues. Germline V gives CDR1 MNHNY, CDR2 SVGAGI (reference sequence). Trimming removed 5 bases at V and 2 bases at J, with 10 bases between. The CDR3 protein is CASSRAGTGNTIYF. The CDR3 bases are TGTGCCAGCAGTCGAGCTGGGACTGGAAACACCATATATTTT.

The CDR3 DNA sequence: TGTGCCAGTAGGACCTTCCGGGACAGGAGTCAGCCCCAGCATTTT. Protein product: CASRTFRDRSQPQHF. This sequence joins TRBV19 and TRBJ1-5, with 8 bases lining up with TRBD1. V shed 6 bases and J 6 bases; nucleotides not matched to a gene: 10. Germline V lookup: CDR1 LNHDA, CDR2 SQIVND (reference sequence). The CDR3 totals 15 residues.

This sequence joins TRBV4-1 and TRBJ2-7, with D possibly being TRBD1 or TRBD2 (6 bases each). This CDR3 is built from 10 residues. Germline V CDR1 and CDR2: MGHRA, YSYEKL. V gave up 8 bases and J gave up 6 bases, with 8 bases separating them. The CDR3 sequence: CASGGPEQYF. For the CDR3, the DNA is TGCGCCAGCGGGGGGCCCGAGCAGTACTTC.

This chain uses TRBV20-1 with TRBJ1-4; no clear D gene. With 1 base removed from V and 7 bases from J, the gap between germline ends came to 4 bases. CDR3 size: 11 residues. In germline, CDR1 is DFQATT, CDR2 SNEGSKA (reference sequence). The CDR3 DNA reads TGCAGTGCTAGAGCAAGTGAAAAACTGTTTTTT. Translated: CSARASEKLFF.

CDR3 coding DNA: TGTGCCAGCAGCCTAGGACATTTCGAGACCCAGTACTTC. It translates to CASSLGHFETQYF. This chain connects TRBV5-6 to TRBJ2-5; the D gene is possibly TRBD1 (5 bases). Trimming took 4 bases from V and 5 from J, leaving 12 bases between them. From germline, CDR1 is SGHDT and CDR2 YYEEEE. This CDR3 spans 13 amino acids.

The chain carries TRBV7-3 and TRBJ2-1; TRBD1 agrees at 9 bases. Germline CDR1 is SGHTA and CDR2 is FQGTGA. V shed 2 bases and J 7 bases; nucleotides not matched to a gene: 6. The CDR3 consists of 15 residues. The CDR3 region is CASSLSSGQGNEQFF. As DNA, the CDR3 is TGTGCCAGCAGCTTATCCTCCGGACAGGGGAATGAGCAGTTCTTC. The complete variable domain, with remaining parts taken from reference TRBV7-3 and TRBJ2-1, reads GAGVSQTPSNKVTEKGKYVELRCDPISGHTALYWYRQSLGQGPEFLIYFQGTGAADDSGLPNDRFFAVRPEGSVSTLKIQRTERGDSAVYLCASSLSSGQGNEQFFGPGTRLTVL.

The rearrangement joins TRBV19 to TRBJ1-6, with no clear D. Trimming cost V 6 bases and J 3 bases, with 12 bases left between them. The CDR3 runs 15 residues. The V gene's germline CDR1 is LNHDA and CDR2 SQIVND (reference sequence). The CDR3 DNA follows: TGTGCCAGTAGGTCCCCGGACGACTATAATTCACCCCTCCACTTT. Its translation: CASRSPDDYNSPLHF.

This sequence joins TRBV27 and TRBJ1-4; possibly TRBD1 for D (5 bases). CDR1 is MNHEY, CDR2 SMNVEV, per germline (reference sequence). The CDR3 consists of 16 residues. V lost 7 bases to trimming and J lost 4 bases, with 19 bases between them. In nucleotides, the CDR3 is TGTGCCAGCAAGAACTTGCAGGGTGGGCTTAATGAAAAACTGTTTTTT. Amino acid sequence: CASKNLQGGLNEKLFF.

The V and J genes are TRBV27 and TRBJ1-5, with 8 bases fitting TRBD1. Germline values: CDR1 MNHEY, CDR2 SMNVEV (reference sequence). After removal of 0 bases from V and 6 bases from J, the junction contained 4 bases not matched to a gene. The CDR3 consists of 15 residues. The CDR3 bases are TGTGCCAGCAGTTTATCCGGACAGGGTGTTCAGCCCCAGCATTTT. It specifies CASSLSGQGVQPQHF.

The gene calls are TRBV20-1 and TRBJ1-5; D remains unclear. Trimming pared 3 bases from V and 6 bases from J, leaving 12 bases between. This CDR3 is built from 13 residues. CDR1 and CDR2 (germline): DFQATT, SNEGSKA (reference sequence). The CDR3 nucleotides are TGCAGTGCTAGTCGGGGAGTAGGTCAGCCCCAGCATTTT. Its translation: CSASRGVGQPQHF.

In nucleotides, the CDR3 is TGTGCCAGCAGTGAACAGTCACCCCTCCACTTT. It specifies CASSEQSPLHF. The chain has TRBV2 and TRBJ1-6; D is uncertain. Trimming removed 2 bases from V and 10 bases from J, with 3 bases in between. Germline V gene lookup returns CDR1 SNHLY and CDR2 FYNNEI. CDR3 length equals 11 residues.

The table lists this clone with a few counts. The CDR3 sequence is CASSVREGGESYTF. Written as DNA, the CDR3 is TGTGCCAGCAGTGTGAGGGAGGGAGGTGAAAGCTACACCTTC. V gene TRBV2 combines with J gene TRBJ1-2; no clear D. V lost 4 bases, J lost 9 bases, and 18 bases lay in between. CDR1 is SNHLY and CDR2 is FYNNEI in the germline V gene. There are 14 residues in the CDR3.

This chain uses TRBV5-1 with TRBJ1-3; weak D call: TRBD1 (5 bases). The length of the CDR3 is 15 residues. CDR1 and CDR2 from the germline V gene are SGHRS and YFSETQ. V gave up 4 bases and J gave up 1 base, with 12 bases separating them. CDR3 sequence: CASSPFGGSGNTIYF. The CDR3 nucleotides read TGCGCCAGCAGCCCCTTCGGGGGATCTGGAAACACCATATATTTT.

This chain connects TRBV9 to TRBJ2-7; 11 nucleotides match TRBD1. Germline V gives CDR1 SGDLS, CDR2 YYNGEE. This CDR3 contains 15 residues. After removal of 0 bases from V and 5 bases from J, the junction contained 4 bases not matched to a gene. This CDR3 is CASSVGLDRGHEQYF. The CDR3 bases are TGTGCCAGCAGCGTAGGACTGGACAGGGGGCACGAGCAGTACTTC. Together with reference TRBV9 and TRBJ2-7, the CDR3 gives the full variable domain: DSGVTQTPKHLITATGQRVTLRCSPRSGDLSVYWYQQSLDQGLQFLIQYYNGEERAKGNILERFSAQQFPDLHSELNLSSLELGDSALYFCASSVGLDRGHEQYFGPGTRLTVT.

The chain joins TRBV5-4 to TRBJ2-5; TRBD2 agrees at 8 bases. Germline V gene data show CDR1 as SGHNT and CDR2 as YYREEE (reference sequence). The junction had 7 bases not matched to a gene; V was cut back by 4 bases and J by 5 bases. This CDR3 region has 14 residues. The CDR3 loop is CASSPEGGGETQYF. CDR3 bases: TGTGCCAGCAGCCCGGAGGGCGGGGGGGAGACCCAGTACTTC.

The chain recombines TRBV2 with TRBJ1-6; the D gene is possibly TRBD1 (6 bases). The CDR3 is 16 residues long. The ends were cut back, 3 bases at V and 0 bases at J, with 9 bases in the middle. Germline CDR1 reads SNHLY; CDR2 reads FYNNEI. CDR3 nucleotides: TGTGCCAGCAGTGAGGGGACACCCTCCTATAATTCACCCCTCCACTTT. This encodes CASSEGTPSYNSPLHF.

The chain has TRBV7-9 and TRBJ2-2; the D gene is possibly TRBD2 (6 bases). Germline V gene data show CDR1 as SEHNR and CDR2 as FQNEAQ (reference sequence). The V gene lost 0 bases and the J gene lost 14 bases, with 10 bases spanning the gap. This CDR3 is 12 amino acids long. As DNA, the CDR3 is TGTGCCAGCAGCTTAGCTCGGGAGTTACTGTTTTTT. Translated: CASSLARELLFF.

The genes are TRBV14 and TRBJ2-3; 10 nucleotides agree with TRBD2. The ends lost 4 bases at V and 2 bases at J; junction bases unmatched: 3. Germline values: CDR1 SGHDN, CDR2 FVKESK. The CDR3 is made up of 15 amino acids. The CDR3 DNA sequence: TGTGCCAGCAGCCGGACTAGCGGCAACACAGATACGCAGTATTTT. Translation: CASSRTSGNTDTQYF. The full variable domain, its missing parts supplied by reference TRBV14 and TRBJ2-3, is EAGVTQFPSHSVIEKGQTVTLRCDPISGHDNLYWYRRVMGKEIKFLLHFVKESKQDESGMPNNRFLAERTGGTYSTLKVQPAELEDSGVYFCASSRTSGNTDTQYFGPGTRLTVL.